This T cell receptor (beta chain) was found in a study of blood T cell repertoires in COVID-19. Study processing details: Amplification of reference gene primers was used by the study to estimate nucleated cell counts. TCRdb's copy holds only in-frame clones and misses some; the assay was immunoSEQ multiplex PCR. For V, J and clone size, that table is used; D and trimming come from the DNA. The data contain 140,000 to 150,000 clones, more than 80% of them singletons. CDR3 length equals 14 residues. Germline values: CDR1 SNHLY, CDR2 FYNNEI. Concerning this clone itself: The junction departs from the called germline gene at one end, perhaps through a read error.

The rearrangement joins TRBV2 to TRBJ2-2; the match to TRBD1 covers 12 bases. Sample: PBMCs or T cells enriched from blood (not recorded which). The sequence was collected from a man in his forties or fifties who had recovered from COVID-19. CDR3 region: CASSGTGGVGELFF. The CDR3 DNA reads TGTGCCAGTAGTGGGACAGGGGGCGTCGGGGAGCTGTTTTTT.